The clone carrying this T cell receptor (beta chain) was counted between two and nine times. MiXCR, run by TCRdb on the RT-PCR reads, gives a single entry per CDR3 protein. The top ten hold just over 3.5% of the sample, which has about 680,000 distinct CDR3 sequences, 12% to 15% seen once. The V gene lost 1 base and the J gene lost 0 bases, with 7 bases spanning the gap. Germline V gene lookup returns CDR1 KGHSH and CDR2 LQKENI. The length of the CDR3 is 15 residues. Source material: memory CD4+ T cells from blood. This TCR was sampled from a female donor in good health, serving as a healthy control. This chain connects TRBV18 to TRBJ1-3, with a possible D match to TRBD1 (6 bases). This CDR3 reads CASSPQGDSGNTIYF. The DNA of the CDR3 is TGTGCCAGCTCACCACAGGGGGACTCTGGAAACACCATATATTTT.